The 28 T cell receptor beta chains in this list originate from one sample, sequenced in a study of identical twins. TCRdb ran MiXCR on the 5' RACE reads and lists one entry per CDR3 protein. Altogether some 900,000 distinct CDR3 sequences are present, roughly 12% being singletons, with the ten largest covering around 1.5%. This sample also belongs to another study, concerning yellow fever vaccine responses in identical twins.

Sequencing used PBMCs. The receptors originated from a woman aged 18-29 years in good health.

The chain couples TRBV20-1 to TRBJ1-1, with D unresolved. This CDR3 comprises 16 residues. V lost 5 bases and J 1 base, leaving 20 bases between the germline ends. The germline V gene has CDR1 DFQATT and CDR2 SNEGSKA (reference sequence). CDR3 sequence: CSAAGWGRGSNTEAFF. As DNA, the CDR3 is TGCAGTGCTGCGGGGTGGGGTCGTGGGTCGAACACTGAAGCTTTCTTT.

The chain links TRBV6-1 to TRBJ1-5; D possibly corresponds to TRBD1 (5 bases). V was pared by 2 bases and J by 6 bases, with 17 bases between. Looked up from germline, CDR1 is MNHNS and CDR2 is SASEGT. The CDR3 has 16 amino acids. CDR3 region: CASSEWSTGGGQPQHF. The CDR3 DNA sequence: TGTGCCAGCAGTGAATGGAGCACCGGCGGGGGTCAGCCCCAGCATTTT.

This clonotype was seen more than once but under ten times. This chain uses TRBV24-1 with TRBJ2-1; TRBD2 aligns across 7 bases. Germline values: CDR1 KGHDR, CDR2 SFDVKD. The V segment lost 1 base and the J segment 5 bases; nucleotides outside the gene matches: 10. The CDR3 totals 17 residues. The CDR3 is CATSDFPGGRGNNEQFF. In DNA form, the CDR3 reads TGTGCCACCAGTGATTTCCCCGGGGGGAGAGGTAACAATGAGCAGTTCTTC.

This chain connects TRBV5-1 to TRBJ1-5; 8 bases agree with TRBD1. The ends lost 4 bases at V and 2 bases at J; junction bases unmatched: 5. CDR3 length: 15 residues. Germline V gives CDR1 SGHRS, CDR2 YFSETQ. Here the CDR3 DNA reads TGCGCCAGCAGCCTACAGACAGGGGGCAATCAGCCCCAGCATTTT. This sequence encodes CASSLQTGGNQPQHF.

The chain has TRBV12-3 or TRBV12-4 and TRBJ1-2; D is ambiguous. The germline V and J ends were trimmed by 6 bases and 4 bases, with 12 bases remaining between them. This CDR3 is 13 amino acids long. The CDR3 bases are TGTGCCAGCAGACCCGGGTTATTCTATGGCTACACCTTC. Its protein product is CASRPGLFYGYTF.

V gene TRBV7-7 combines with J gene TRBJ2-6; D call uncertain. Germline CDR1 and CDR2: SSHAT and FNYEAQ (reference sequence). The CDR3 sequence is 14 residues long. V lost 5 bases and J lost 3, with 8 bases in between. CDR3 in amino acids: CASSVGGGANVLTF. CDR3 coding DNA: TGTGCCAGCAGCGTAGGTGGTGGGGCCAACGTCCTGACTTTC.

The chain couples TRBV3-1 to TRBJ2-5; 10 bases are a match to TRBD1. The length of the CDR3 is 15 residues. Per the germline V gene, CDR1 is LGHDT and CDR2 is YNNKEL (reference sequence). Trimming at V came to 3 bases and at J to 3 bases, leaving 4 bases not matched to a gene. This CDR3 reads CASSQLGQGEETQYF. CDR3 bases: TGTGCCAGCAGCCAGCTAGGACAGGGGGAAGAGACCCAGTACTTC.

The chain links TRBV4-2 to TRBJ2-7; TRBD2 is a possible D gene (6 bases). This CDR3 spans 17 amino acids. The V end lost 3 bases, the J end lost 2 bases, and 20 bases lay between the germline ends. The germline gives CDR1 LGHNA, CDR2 YNFKEQ. The CDR3 reads CASSQAGLLPRPYEQYF. CDR3 nucleotides: TGTGCCAGCAGCCAGGCGGGACTCCTCCCGAGGCCCTACGAGCAGTACTTC.

This rearrangement joins TRBV5-1 to TRBJ2-7, with D unclear. Looked up from germline, CDR1 is SGHRS and CDR2 is YFSETQ. Deletions cut 2 bases from V and 0 bases from J, with 9 bases between. The length of the CDR3 is 14 residues. The CDR3 reads CASSFHGVSYEQYF. The CDR3 DNA reads TGCGCCAGCAGCTTTCACGGTGTCTCCTACGAGCAGTACTTC.

This clonotype showed up just a few times. This chain joins TRBV5-1 and TRBJ2-1, with a tentative D call TRBD1 (6 bases). V lost 5 bases and J 9 bases, leaving 18 bases between the germline ends. Germline V gene data show CDR1 as SGHRS and CDR2 as YFSETQ. This CDR3 spans 14 amino acids. CDR3 protein: CASSLSTGSVEQFF. CDR3 bases: TGCGCCAGCAGTCTATCGACAGGTTCGGTTGAGCAGTTCTTC.

The rearrangement joins TRBV3-1 to TRBJ2-5, with 9 positions matching TRBD2. After removal of 0 bases from V and 6 bases from J, the junction contained 8 bases not matched to a gene. Per germline, CDR1 LGHDT and CDR2 YNNKEL (reference sequence). This CDR3 is 16 amino acids long. CDR3 DNA sequence: TGTGCCAGCAGCCAAGATAGCGCGGGGGGGCGAAAGACCCAGTACTTC. Its translation: CASSQDSAGGRKTQYF.

J is TRBJ2-3 and V is TRBV14, with 11 bases aligning to TRBD2. Germline CDR1 and CDR2: SGHDN and FVKESK. J was trimmed by 5 bases and V by 2 bases; bases with no gene match: 18. This CDR3 is 20 amino acids long. CDR3 coding DNA: TGTGCCAGCAGCCAACGAAATCGGCTTATAGCGGGAGGGCCAGGAGATACGCAGTATTTT. Translation: CASSQRNRLIAGGPGDTQYF.

This rearrangement joins TRBV29-1 to TRBJ2-7; D is perhaps TRBD1 (6 bases). The CDR3 runs 11 residues. Per the germline V gene, CDR1 is SQVTM and CDR2 is ANQGSEA. The V end was cut by 7 bases, the J end by 4 bases, with 11 bases between. The CDR3 DNA is TGCAGCGGAGTACAGGGATACGAGCAGTACTTC. Residues: CSGVQGYEQYF.

This clonotype showed up just a few times. The chain combines TRBV12-3 or TRBV12-4 with TRBJ1-2; D is perhaps TRBD1 (5 bases). The V end lost 6 bases, the J end lost 2 bases, and 13 bases lay between the germline ends. This CDR3 is built from 14 residues. The chain's CDR3 is CASRPTESNYGYTF. The CDR3 nucleotides are TGTGCCAGCAGACCGACAGAAAGCAACTATGGCTACACCTTC.

This clonotype has ten or more counts. The chain joins TRBV5-1 to TRBJ1-1, with 9 bases lining up with TRBD1. Germline CDR1 SGHRS, CDR2 YFSETQ. CDR3 length: 15 amino acids. V shed 5 bases, J shed 0 bases, and the junction held 5 bases outside the gene matches. In DNA, the CDR3 is TGCGCCAGCAGTTCCGGGACAGGGATGAACACTGAAGCTTTCTTT. Translating gives CASSSGTGMNTEAFF. The full variable domain, rest sourced from reference TRBV5-1 and TRBJ1-1, is KAGVTQTPRYLIKTRGQQVTLSCSPISGHRSVSWYQQTPGQGLQFLFEYFSETQRNKGNFPGRFSGRQFSNSRSEMNVSTLELGDSALYLCASSSGTGMNTEAFFGQGTRLTVV.

There are many counts of this clonotype. The chain employs TRBV24-1 and TRBJ2-3; possibly TRBD2 for D (5 bases). CDR1 is KGHDR, CDR2 SFDVKD, per germline. CDR3 size: 16 residues. The V end was cut by 5 bases, the J end by 0 bases, with 14 bases between. CDR3 residues: CATSGAGGASTDTQYF. In DNA, the CDR3 is TGTGCCACCAGTGGGGCGGGCGGTGCTAGCACAGATACGCAGTATTTT.

This clonotype was recorded many times. The chain couples TRBV7-9 to TRBJ1-4; D is perhaps TRBD1 (6 bases). Between the trimmed V and J ends, which lost 5 bases and 7 bases, there was a span of 14 bases. This CDR3 has 14 amino acids. The germline V gene encodes CDR1 SEHNR and CDR2 FQNEAQ (reference sequence). The CDR3 sequence is CASSVEGVGEKLFF. The CDR3 DNA reads as TGTGCCAGCAGCGTCGAGGGGGTTGGTGAAAAACTGTTTTTT.

This clonotype appeared a few times. This chain connects TRBV20-1 to TRBJ2-1; 11 bases are a match to TRBD2. Trimming took 7 bases from V and 5 from J; bases not matched to a gene: 1. This CDR3 is 12 amino acids long. Germline-derived CDR1 and CDR2 are DFQATT and SNEGSKA (reference sequence). DNA of the CDR3: TGCAGTGTACTAGCGGGGGACAATGAGCAGTTCTTC. Encoded protein: CSVLAGDNEQFF.

The chain has TRBV20-1 and TRBJ2-7; 13 bases line up with TRBD2. Trimming took 3 bases from V and 2 from J; bases not matched to a gene: 4. The CDR3 has 15 residues. The germline V gene has CDR1 DFQATT and CDR2 SNEGSKA (reference sequence). The CDR3 is CSASLGTSGTYEQYF. The CDR3 DNA is TGCAGTGCTAGTTTAGGGACTAGCGGGACCTACGAGCAGTACTTC.

In its sample, this clonotype was seen many times. J is TRBJ2-1 and V is TRBV28; D not resolved. Trimming removed 3 bases at V and 9 bases at J, with 9 bases between. From germline, CDR1 is MDHEN and CDR2 SYDVKM. The length of the CDR3 is 12 residues. The CDR3 DNA sequence: TGTGCCAGCAGTTTTGTTTTGGGTGAGCAGTTCTTC. This gives the protein CASSFVLGEQFF. Combining the CDR3 with reference TRBV28 and TRBJ2-1 gives the whole variable domain DVKVTQSSRYLVKRTGEKVFLECVQDMDHENMFWYRQDPGLGLRLIYFSYDVKMKEKGDIPEGYSVSREKKERFSLILESASTNQTSMYLCASSFVLGEQFFGPGTRLTVL.

This clonotype showed up just a few times. The chain is built from TRBV12-3 or TRBV12-4 and TRBJ1-1; D is ambiguous. The length of the CDR3 is 14 residues. Trimming cost V 3 bases and J 0 bases, with 8 bases left between them. CDR3 loop: CASSLTEVNTEAFF. The CDR3, as DNA: TGTGCCAGCAGTTTGACGGAAGTGAACACTGAAGCTTTCTTT.

This chain links TRBV10-3 with TRBJ2-2, with D possibly being TRBD2 (6 bases). The CDR3 sequence is 19 residues long. Looked up from germline, CDR1 is ENHRY and CDR2 is SYGVKD. V lost 5 bases and J 2 bases, leaving 24 bases between the germline ends. The CDR3 bases are TGTGCCATCAGTAACCGGGACTCAGCCAAGGGGAGAAACACCGGGGAGCTGTTTTTT. Its protein is CAISNRDSAKGRNTGELFF.

This clonotype turned up a few times. The J gene is TRBJ2-2, the V gene TRBV9; TRBD1 matches 7 bases. The CDR3 loop spans 16 amino acids. Germline CDR1 reads SGDLS; CDR2 reads YYNGEE. Losses at the gene ends were 2 bases for V and 4 bases for J; bases not matched to a gene: 8. This CDR3 is CASSVSTGVSTGELFF. The DNA of the CDR3 is TGTGCCAGCAGCGTCTCTACAGGGGTGAGCACCGGGGAGCTGTTTTTT.

In its sample, this clonotype was seen many times. This chain uses TRBV12-3 or TRBV12-4 with TRBJ1-1; tentative D call: TRBD1 (5 bases). Trimming stripped 1 base from V and 4 bases from J, with 13 bases between. The CDR3 runs to 15 residues. For the CDR3, the DNA is TGTGCCAGCAGTTTAGAGCCAGGGAGGGGCACTGAAGCTTTCTTT. Translation gives CASSLEPGRGTEAFF.

V is TRBV6-1 and J is TRBJ2-2; 10 bases match TRBD1. From germline, CDR1 is MNHNS and CDR2 SASEGT. After removal of 6 bases from V and 1 base from J, the junction contained 8 bases not matched to a gene. CDR3 size: 17 residues. The CDR3 here is CASRPRDRGGNTGELFF. The CDR3 DNA follows: TGTGCCAGCAGGCCCCGGGACAGGGGCGGGAACACCGGGGAGCTGTTTTTT.

The chain employs TRBV5-1 and TRBJ1-3, with D maybe TRBD1 (5 bases). The CDR3 contains 16 residues. Germline V CDR1 and CDR2: SGHRS, YFSETQ. Trimming left V 0 bases short and J 2 bases short, with 12 bases between. Here the CDR3 DNA reads TGCGCCAGCAGCTTGGCCGGGGGAACCGCTGGAAACACCATATATTTT. Translation gives CASSLAGGTAGNTIYF.

Written as DNA, the CDR3 is TGTGCCAGCAGTGACGCGGGGGGGAGCATTCAGTACTTC. Translated, it gives CASSDAGGSIQYF. This chain joins TRBV6-4 and TRBJ2-4; TRBD2 matches at 9 bases. V dropped 2 bases and J dropped 9; count of bases not matched to a gene: 2. Germline V gene sequence: CDR1 MRHNA, CDR2 SNTAGT. The CDR3 is 13 residues long.

The J gene is TRBJ2-5, the V gene TRBV18, with D uncertain. The germline V and J ends were trimmed by 1 base and 2 bases, with 8 bases remaining between them. This CDR3 spans 14 amino acids. Germline values: CDR1 KGHSH, CDR2 LQKENI. This CDR3 reads CASSPREKQETQYF. In DNA, the CDR3 is TGTGCCAGCTCACCACGGGAAAAACAAGAGACCCAGTACTTC.